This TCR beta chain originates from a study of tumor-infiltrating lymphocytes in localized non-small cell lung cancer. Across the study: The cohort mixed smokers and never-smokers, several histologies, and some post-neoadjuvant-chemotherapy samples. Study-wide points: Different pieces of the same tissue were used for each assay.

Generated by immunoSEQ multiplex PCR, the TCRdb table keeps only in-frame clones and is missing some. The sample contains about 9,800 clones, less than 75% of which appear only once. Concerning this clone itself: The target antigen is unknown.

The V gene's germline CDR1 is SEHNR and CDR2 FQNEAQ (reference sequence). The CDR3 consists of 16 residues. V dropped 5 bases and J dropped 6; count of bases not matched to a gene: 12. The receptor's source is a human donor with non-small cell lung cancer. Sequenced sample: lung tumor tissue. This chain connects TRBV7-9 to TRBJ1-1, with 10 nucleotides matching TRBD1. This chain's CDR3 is CASSPIGGTGVPEAFF. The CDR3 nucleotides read TGTGCCAGCAGCCCTATAGGGGGGACAGGGGTGCCTGAAGCTTTCTTT.